The present entry profiles one TCR beta chain with its context. Clones were read by immunoSEQ multiplex PCR, and TCRdb kept only the in-frame ones, dropping some. The sample contains about 180,000 clones, about 80% of which appear only once. The sample comes from a study of blood T cell repertoires in COVID-19. Input material: PBMCs or T cells enriched from blood (not recorded which). This sequence was found in a man between 60 and 75 years old who had been exposed to COVID-19.

The CDR3 region is CSVGQNQETQYF. In DNA, the CDR3 is TGCAGCGTGGGACAGAACCAAGAGACCCAGTACTTC. This chain joins TRBV29-1 and TRBJ2-5, with TRBD1 matching 7 bases. This CDR3 comprises 12 residues. The germline V gene has CDR1 SQVTM and CDR2 ANQGSEA. J lost 0 bases, V lost 6 bases, and 1 base had no gene match.